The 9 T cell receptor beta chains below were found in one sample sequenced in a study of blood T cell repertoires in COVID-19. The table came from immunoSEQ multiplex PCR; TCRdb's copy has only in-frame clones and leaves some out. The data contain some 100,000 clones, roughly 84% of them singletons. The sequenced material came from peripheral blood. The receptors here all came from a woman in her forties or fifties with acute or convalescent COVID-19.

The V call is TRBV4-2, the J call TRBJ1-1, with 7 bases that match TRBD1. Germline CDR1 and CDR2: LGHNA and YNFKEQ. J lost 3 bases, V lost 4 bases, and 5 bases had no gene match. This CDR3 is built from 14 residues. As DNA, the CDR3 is TGTGCCAGCAGCCGCCAGGGGGAGGACACTGAAGCTTTCTTT. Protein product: CASSRQGEDTEAFF.

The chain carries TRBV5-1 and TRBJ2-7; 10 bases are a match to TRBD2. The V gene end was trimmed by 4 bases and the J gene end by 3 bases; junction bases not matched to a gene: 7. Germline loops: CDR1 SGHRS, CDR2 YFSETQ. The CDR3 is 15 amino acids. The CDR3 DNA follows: TGCGCCAGCAGCAGCGGGACTAGCGCTGGCTACGAGCAGTACTTC. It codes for CASSSGTSAGYEQYF.

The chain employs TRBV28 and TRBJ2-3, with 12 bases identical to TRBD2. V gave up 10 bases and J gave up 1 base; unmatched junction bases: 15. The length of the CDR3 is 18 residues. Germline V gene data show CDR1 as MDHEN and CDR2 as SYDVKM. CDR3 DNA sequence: TGTGCCACCATTACTCTAGCGGGGGGGCCGTTAGGCACAGATACGCAGTATTTT. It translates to CATITLAGGPLGTDTQYF.

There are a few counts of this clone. The chain's CDR3 is CASSLEGYGYTF. CDR3 nucleotides: TGCGCCAGCAGCTTGGAGGGGTATGGCTACACCTTC. J is TRBJ1-2 and V is TRBV5-1; possibly TRBD1 for D (5 bases). V lost 0 bases, J lost 5 bases, and 5 bases lay in between. The CDR3 is made up of 12 amino acids. Looked up from germline, CDR1 is SGHRS and CDR2 is YFSETQ.

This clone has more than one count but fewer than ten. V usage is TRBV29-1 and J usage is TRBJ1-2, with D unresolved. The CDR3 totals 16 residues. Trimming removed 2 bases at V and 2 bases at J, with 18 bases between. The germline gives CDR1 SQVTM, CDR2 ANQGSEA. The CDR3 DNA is TGCAGCGTTGAAAGTCCTCGGGGAGGGCCGAACTATGGCTACACCTTC. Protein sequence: CSVESPRGGPNYGYTF.

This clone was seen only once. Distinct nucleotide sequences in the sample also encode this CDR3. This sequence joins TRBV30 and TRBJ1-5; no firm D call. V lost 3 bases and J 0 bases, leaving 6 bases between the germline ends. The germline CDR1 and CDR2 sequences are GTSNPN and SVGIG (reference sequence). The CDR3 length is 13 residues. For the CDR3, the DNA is TGTGCCTGGAGCGAGGATAGCAATCAGCCCCAGCATTTT. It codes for CAWSEDSNQPQHF.

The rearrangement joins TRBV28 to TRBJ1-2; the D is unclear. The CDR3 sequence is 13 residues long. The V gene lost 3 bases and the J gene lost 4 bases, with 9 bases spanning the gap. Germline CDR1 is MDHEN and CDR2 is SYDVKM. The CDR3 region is CASSFGRSYGYTF. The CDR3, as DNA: TGTGCCAGCAGTTTCGGTCGGAGCTATGGCTACACCTTC.

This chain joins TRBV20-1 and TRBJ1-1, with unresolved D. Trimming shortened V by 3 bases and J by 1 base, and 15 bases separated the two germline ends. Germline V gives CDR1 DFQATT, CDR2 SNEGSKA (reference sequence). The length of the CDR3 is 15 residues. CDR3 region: CSASQAPLGNTEAFF. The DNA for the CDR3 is TGCAGTGCTAGTCAGGCCCCTCTGGGGAACACTGAAGCTTTCTTT.

The DNA for the CDR3 is TGTGCCACCCGTAGCACTGAAGCTTTCTTT. It is translated as CATRSTEAFF. The V call is TRBV10-3, the J call TRBJ1-1; no clear D gene. The V gene lost 10 bases and the J gene lost 4 bases, with 7 bases spanning the gap. CDR3 length: 10 amino acids. In germline, CDR1 is ENHRY, CDR2 SYGVKD.